This T cell receptor (beta chain) was sequenced for a study of regulatory T cells in long-lasting Graves disease (dated by TCRdb to the early 2020s). About the investigation overall: Persistent Graves' disease meant more than 5 years of antithyroid drug treatment with TSH receptor autoantibodies that stayed positive. Peripheral blood TCR sequencing and RNA sequencing compared persistent Graves' disease patients with newly diagnosed Graves' disease patients. The study was conducted in China and was registered as a clinical trial. TCR sequencing covered 13 persistent and approximately 20 newly diagnosed Graves' disease patients, about 35 samples in total. In the clinical cohort, patients with persistent Graves' disease had used antithyroid drugs for an average of about 9.3 years.

In light of the paper, this sample's time point label describes: persistent/refractory GD, antithyroid drugs over 5 years with positive TRAb. For both TCR sequencing and RNA sequencing, RNA was extracted from PBMCs in TRIzol. The diagnosis of Graves' disease followed American Thyroid Association guidelines. Patients were recruited from an endocrinology department in Xi'an, China. Each patient gave approximately 10 milliliters of peripheral blood, collected in an EDTA anticoagulant tube. Ficoll Paque Plus density gradient separation was used to isolate PBMCs, and no additional T cell sorting was done. An Agilent 2100 Bioanalyzer and agarose gel were used to check RNA quality, while a NanoDrop 2000 measured RNA concentration. The library was prepared using multiplex PCR. Sequencing took place on an Illumina HiSeq 4000. iRepertoire HTBI primers and Arm-PCR amplification of CDR3 regions were used to construct TCR beta libraries. Before sequencing, the PCR products underwent gel purification. The study's processing was this. Gene usage analysis of CDR3 amino acid clonotypes used the 62 TRBV and more than 13 TRBJ segments found across samples. COPE and FqMerger were used to merge filtered high-quality paired reads into contigs. BLAST was used to align contigs to IMGT TRBV, TRBD and TRBJ reference genes, with CDR3 defined following IMGT. Any clonotype with a frequency above 0.1% was counted as a highly expanded clone. Repertoire diversity was measured by Shannon entropy, and V-J evenness by the Gini coefficient. Clonotypes shared by more than one individual were considered public. TCRdb reprocessing: public reads trimmed at Q25 with fastp, clones called with MiXCR, in-frame beta chains kept. Rows merge per CDR3 protein into single entries with the most common DNA and genes. Clone size and V and J calls follow TCRdb, not the original study. Within this sample are 420,000 or so distinct CDR3 sequences, with about a quarter of them counted one time only. The ten largest clonotypes hold roughly a quarter of the sample.

Study-wide findings and limitations: Only the TCR beta chain was sequenced and analyzed. More public clonotypes were shared among persistent patients (more than 2,500) than among newly diagnosed patients (966). As a limitation, the authors acknowledged that the small sample size may reduce accuracy. Persistent Graves' disease patients showed lower TCR Shannon entropy and fewer highly expanded clones than newly diagnosed patients, suggesting clonal expansion. Peripheral blood alone was examined, since thyroid tissue, which constituted the primary lesion, could not be accessed.

Turning to this clonotype: Its cognate antigen has yet to be identified. No much larger clone exists at a distance of one base, and base qualities are not known.

This sequence originates from a female donor with Graves disease. The sequences come from peripheral blood mononuclear cells (PBMCs), collected when the disease was refractory, from a patient treated with antithyroid drugs.

This receptor has the CDR3 CASSPQQGFAYEQYF. The DNA sequence is as follows: TGTGCCAGCTCACCTCAACAGGGGTTCGCCTACGAGCAGTACTTC. The rearranged chain carries TRBV18 and TRBJ2-7, with 7 bases matching TRBD1. After removal of 3 bases from V and 2 bases from J, the junction retains 7 bases not matched to a gene. The CDR3 numbers 15 residues from cysteine through phenylalanine. Kept here is only the CDR3 DNA, which spans 45 bases and is read in frame from base 1. CDR1 and CDR2 are read off the germline V gene as KGHSH and LQKENI.